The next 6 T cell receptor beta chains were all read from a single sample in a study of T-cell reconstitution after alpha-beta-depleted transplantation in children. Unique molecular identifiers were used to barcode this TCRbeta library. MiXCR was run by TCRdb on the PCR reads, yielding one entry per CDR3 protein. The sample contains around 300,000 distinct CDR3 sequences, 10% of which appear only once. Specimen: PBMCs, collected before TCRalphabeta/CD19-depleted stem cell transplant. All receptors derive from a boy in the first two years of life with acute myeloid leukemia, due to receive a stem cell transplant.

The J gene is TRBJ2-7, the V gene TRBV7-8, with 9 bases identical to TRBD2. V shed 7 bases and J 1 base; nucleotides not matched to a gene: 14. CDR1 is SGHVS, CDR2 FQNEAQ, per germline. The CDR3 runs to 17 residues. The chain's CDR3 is CASITQASGMGSYEQYF. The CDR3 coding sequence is TGTGCCAGCATCACCCAAGCTAGCGGGATGGGGTCCTACGAGCAGTACTTC.

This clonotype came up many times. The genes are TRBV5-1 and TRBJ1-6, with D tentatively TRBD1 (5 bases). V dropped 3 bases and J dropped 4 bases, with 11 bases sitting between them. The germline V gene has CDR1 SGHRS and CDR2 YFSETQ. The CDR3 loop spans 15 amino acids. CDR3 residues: CASSWDGWYNSPLHF. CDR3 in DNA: TGCGCCAGCAGCTGGGACGGCTGGTATAATTCACCCCTCCACTTT.

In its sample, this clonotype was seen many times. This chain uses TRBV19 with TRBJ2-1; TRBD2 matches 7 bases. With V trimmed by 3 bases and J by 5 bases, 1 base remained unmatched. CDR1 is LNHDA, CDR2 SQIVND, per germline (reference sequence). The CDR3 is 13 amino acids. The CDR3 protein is CASSMGRDNEQFF. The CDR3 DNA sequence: TGTGCCAGTAGTATGGGGAGGGACAATGAGCAGTTCTTC.

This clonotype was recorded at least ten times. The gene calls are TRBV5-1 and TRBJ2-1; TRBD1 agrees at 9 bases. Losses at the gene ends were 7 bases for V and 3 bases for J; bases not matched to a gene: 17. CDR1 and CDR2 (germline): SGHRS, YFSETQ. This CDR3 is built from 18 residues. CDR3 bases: TGCGCCAGCTTAGCTGAATCGGACAGGGGATCTAACTACAATGAGCAGTTCTTC. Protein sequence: CASLAESDRGSNYNEQFF.

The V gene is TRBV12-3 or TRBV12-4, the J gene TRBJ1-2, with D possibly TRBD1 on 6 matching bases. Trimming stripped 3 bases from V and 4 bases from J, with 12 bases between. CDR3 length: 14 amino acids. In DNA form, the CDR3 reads TGTGCCAGCAGTTTCGACAGGAGGGGCTATGGCTACACCTTC. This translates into CASSFDRRGYGYTF.

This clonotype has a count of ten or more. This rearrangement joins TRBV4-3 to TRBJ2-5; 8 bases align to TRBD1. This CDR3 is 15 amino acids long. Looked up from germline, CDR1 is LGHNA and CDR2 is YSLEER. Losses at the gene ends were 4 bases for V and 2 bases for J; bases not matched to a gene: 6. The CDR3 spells CASSRRTGLQETQYF. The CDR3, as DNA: TGCGCCAGCAGCCGAAGGACAGGGCTTCAAGAGACCCAGTACTTC.